These T cell receptor beta chains were read from a single sample in a study of cytomegalovirus exposure and HLA in healthy donors. The assay was immunoSEQ multiplex PCR, and TCRdb's table has in-frame clones only and misses some. This table has around 150,000 clones, roughly 78% appearing once. Sequencing used PBMCs. The receptor set was obtained from a man aged 50-59 years in good health and CMV-seropositive. CDR3s leave out the opening cysteine and the closing phenylalanine or tryptophan. Only part of the rows carry a size: once, few, many, or a class if the clone is expanded.

V gene	clone size	J gene	CDR3 protein
TRBV6-4	few	TRBJ1-5	ASSQGYNQPQH
TRBV30	.	TRBJ2-1	AWSVGSSGYGEQF
TRBV30	.	TRBJ1-6	AWGRALNYDSPLH
TRBV6-1	.	TRBJ1-5	ASSDFGQGTNQPQH
TRBV13	.	TRBJ1-1	ASSNTGSTEAF
TRBV27	.	TRBJ1-4	ASSYMDRGNEKLF
TRBV2	.	TRBJ2-1	ASSGGGTSLNEQF
TRBV2	.	TRBJ1-2	ASRTGANYGYT
TRBV5-1	once	TRBJ2-7	ASSRGLAGGYNYEQY
TRBV21-1	.	TRBJ1-5	ASNELITGNQPQH
TRBV9	.	TRBJ2-5	ASSPGQRAGGEETQY
TRBV19	once	TRBJ1-1	ASSIRDSLNTEAF
TRBV19	.	TRBJ2-1	ASSMGPGSYNEQF
TRBV10-3	.	TRBJ2-4	AISDSGGANIQY
TRBV7-9	few	TRBJ1-5	ASSLDEAQPQH
TRBV5-4	.	TRBJ2-5	ASSRSAGVLQETQY
TRBV2	.	TRBJ2-4	ASSDTRAKNIQY
TRBV14	.	TRBJ2-5	ASSQDVAGGETQY
TRBV19	.	TRBJ1-1	ASSPGLQRPPEAF
TRBV27	.	TRBJ1-1	ASSESRNTEAF
TRBV30	.	TRBJ1-2	AWGDTYGYT
TRBV5-8	.	TRBJ1-1	ASSLVSGTEAF
TRBV30	.	TRBJ1-5	AWAGTGYQPQH
TRBV21-1	once	TRBJ2-4	ASSKATVAAKNIQY
TRBV7-9	.	TRBJ1-1	ASSRRGNTEAF
TRBV5-1	.	TRBJ2-5	ASWAGGGETQY
TRBV7-2	.	TRBJ2-7	ASSLYRPGSLHEQY
TRBV19	.	TRBJ2-5	ASSIGGLPQETQY
TRBV15	.	TRBJ1-6	ATSGGGNNSPLH
TRBV7-9	.	TRBJ2-3	SSTPTDTQY
TRBV9	.	TRBJ2-1	ASSEGLATYNEQF
TRBV27	.	TRBJ2-3	ASSLVREVTDTQY
TRBV6-6	.	TRBJ1-6	ASRSTGESPLH
TRBV6-1	.	TRBJ1-1	ASSEGFLQGGTEAF
TRBV5-1	.	TRBJ2-1	ASSFRGAEQF
TRBV18	few	TRBJ2-2	ASSPGTDANTGELF
TRBV5-1	.	TRBJ1-4	ASSWGGLVNEKLF
TRBV6-5	.	TRBJ1-6	ASSYSFQGGSPLH